This T cell receptor beta chain was sequenced during a study of blood T cell repertoires in COVID-19. Measured with immunoSEQ multiplex PCR; TCRdb has only the in-frame clones, and not every one. Counted here are tens of thousands of clones, roughly four fifths occurring once; the ten biggest clones make up 2% to 2.5%. Germline-derived CDR1 and CDR2 are KGHSY and FQNENV. The length of the CDR3 is 15 residues. J gave up 4 bases and V 2 bases, and 6 bases lay outside the gene matches. This chain connects TRBV16 to TRBJ1-1, with TRBD1 matching 8 bases. Sequenced: peripheral blood. The TCR sequence derives from a man aged 65 to 85 with COVID-19, enrolled during active disease. The CDR3 region has the DNA TGTGCCAGCAGCCAAGACAGGGGATTGGGCACTGAAGCTTTCTTT. Translated: CASSQDRGLGTEAFF.